This TCR beta chain came from a study of blood T cells in healthy people across ages. Study-level results: Both naive CD4+ cell counts and diversity were greater in long-lived donors than in aged donors.

Isolating PBMCs gave at least 6 million of these cells per sample. This clonotype was observed a few times. The antigen is unknown. PCR was performed a second time for roughly 7 to 12 cycles using a sample-barcoded 5' primer and a J-beta primer mix. MiXCR, run by TCRdb on the 5' RACE reads, gives a single entry per CDR3 protein. The sample lists around 800,000 distinct CDR3 sequences, around 25% occurring once. CDR1 and CDR2 (germline): LNHDA, SQIVND (reference sequence). The ends were cut back, 1 base at V and 6 bases at J, with 6 bases in the middle. The CDR3 spans 13 residues. This sample was also put to use in a study of T cells of mothers and their children. That paper states: Samples were obtained from a few healthy Caucasian mothers and their six children. Mothers and children who were related shared slightly more overlap than unrelated pairs, but not significantly more.

This TCR was recovered from a boy aged 10-17 years in good health. What was sequenced was blood. The genes are TRBV19 and TRBJ1-4; D remains ambiguous. CDR3 sequence reads: CASSIVRDEKLFF. The CDR3 nucleotides are TGTGCCAGTAGTATAGTTCGGGATGAAAAACTGTTTTTT. The full variable domain, in which reference TRBV19 and TRBJ1-4 provide the parts outside the CDR3, is DGGITQSPKYLFRKEGQNVTLSCEQNLNHDAMYWYRQDPGQGLRLIYYSQIVNDFQKGDIAEGYSVSREKKESFPLTVTSAQKNPTAFYLCASSIVRDEKLFFGSGTQLSVL.